This is a list of T cell receptor beta chains from one sample in a study of T cell responses to AZD1222 COVID-19 vaccine. Here immunoSEQ multiplex PCR was the method, and the copy in TCRdb shows in-frame clones only, minus some. Counted here are over 130,000 clones, 85% to 95% occurring once; the ten biggest clones make up approximately 5%. Material: peripheral blood, obtained on day 0 of AZD1222 vaccination. The receptors here all came from an adult in good health. Both conserved end residues are part of each CDR3. Fields, in order: clone size, J gene, D gene, V gene, CDR3 DNA, CDR3 protein. D genes are given only for firm matches. Size is stated for part of the rows, as once, few or many counts, or as a class when the clone is expanded.

- | TRBJ2-3 | TRBD2 | TRBV4-3 | TGCGCCAGCAGCCGCGGACTAGCGGGAGCGGTCGCAGATACGCAGTATTTT | CASSRGLAGAVADTQYF
- | TRBJ2-5 | - | TRBV7-8 | TGTGCCAGCAGCTTAGATACGGGGGCATCGGGAGAGACCCAGTACTTC | CASSLDTGASGETQYF
- | TRBJ2-7 | - | TRBV2 | TGTGCCAGCAGTGAAGGAGGGGCCTTCTCCTACGAGCAGTACTTC | CASSEGGAFSYEQYF
- | TRBJ2-5 | TRBD1 | TRBV5-1 | TGCGCCAGCAGCCTCCGGACAGGGGGAGGGGAGACCCAGTACTTC | CASSLRTGGGETQYF
- | TRBJ2-7 | TRBD2 | TRBV5-1 | TGCGCCAGCAGCCCCGTCCAGCGGGAGAGAAACTACGAGCAGTACTTC | CASSPVQRERNYEQYF
- | TRBJ1-2 | - | TRBV5-4 | TGTGCCAGCAGCCCGAGGGACCGCACTACCTATGGCTACACCTTC | CASSPRDRTTYGYTF
- | TRBJ1-6 | - | TRBV19 | TGTGCCAGTAGTATAGGCGGGCAGTCGACACCCCTCCACTTT | CASSIGGQSTPLHF
once | TRBJ1-1 | - | TRBV5-1 | TGCGCCAGCACGCGGGACACTGAAGCTTTCTTT | CASTRDTEAFF
- | TRBJ1-4 | - | TRBV5-1 | TGCGCCAGCACCTCAGCGAACGGGCTTGCAACTAATGAAAAACTGTTTTTT | CASTSANGLATNEKLFF
- | TRBJ1-1 | - | TRBV12-3/TRBV12-4 | TGTGCCAGCAGTTCCTCGGAACGCACTGAAGCTTTCTTT | CASSSSERTEAFF
- | TRBJ1-5 | - | TRBV3-1/TRBV3-2 | TGTGCCAGCAGCCGAGGAGGCGGCAATCAGCCCCAGCATTTT | CASSRGGGNQPQHF
- | TRBJ1-5 | - | TRBV5-1 | TGCGCCAGCAGCTTGGAACTAAATCAGCCCCAGCATTTT | CASSLELNQPQHF
- | TRBJ1-3 | - | TRBV11-2 | TGTGCCAGCAGCTTAGGCAGGGGTTACAACACCATATATTTT | CASSLGRGYNTIYF
- | TRBJ2-7 | - | TRBV28 | TGTGCCAGCAGTTCGGGTGGGCAGCGCGAGCAGTACTTC | CASSSGGQREQYF
- | TRBJ1-5 | - | TRBV16 | TGTGCCAGCAGCCAATCGCGGCAGAGCAATCAGCCCCAGCATTTT | CASSQSRQSNQPQHF
- | TRBJ2-3 | TRBD2 | TRBV10-3 | TGTGCCATCAGTGACGTACTAGCGGGGGGGCCGCCAGATACGCAGTATTTT | CAISDVLAGGPPDTQYF
once | TRBJ1-4 | TRBD1 | TRBV5-1 | TGCGCCAGCAGCTCCTCCGGGACAGAAAGTGAAAAACTGTTTTTT | CASSSSGTESEKLFF
- | TRBJ2-7 | - | TRBV5-6 | TGTGCCAGCAGCGGGAGAGGCTACGAGCAGTACTTC | CASSGRGYEQYF
- | TRBJ1-5 | - | TRBV6-6 | TGTGCCAGCAGTACAGGGTCCTGGGGCAATCAGCCCCAGCATTTT | CASSTGSWGNQPQHF
- | TRBJ1-1 | - | TRBV29-1 | TGCAGCGTTGACAGGGCGTATGAAGCTTTCTTT | CSVDRAYEAFF
- | TRBJ1-2 | - | TRBV6-2/TRBV6-3 | TGTGCCAGCAGTACCCCCCACCGGACAGAACTTAACTATGGCTACACCTTC | CASSTPHRTELNYGYTF
- | TRBJ2-7 | TRBD2 | TRBV28 | TGTGCCAGCAGTTTGTATGCGGGAGGTTCCTACGAGCAGTACTTC | CASSLYAGGSYEQYF
- | TRBJ2-3 | - | TRBV6-5 | TGTGCCAGCAGGCAATATTCAGGCACAGATACGCAGTATTTT | CASRQYSGTDTQYF
- | TRBJ2-7 | - | TRBV3-1/TRBV3-2 | TGTGCCAGCAGCCGGACAGAAGGCTACGAGCAGTACTTC | CASSRTEGYEQYF
once | TRBJ1-3 | - | TRBV18 | TGTGCCAGCCGCCCAAATCAGGGAAACACCATATATTTT | CASRPNQGNTIYF
- | TRBJ2-3 | - | TRBV27 | TGTGCCAGCAGTTCGAAGCTGAATACGCAGTATTTT | CASSSKLNTQYF
- | TRBJ1-1 | - | TRBV19 | TGTGCCAGTAGTACCAGACAGAACACTGAAGCTTTCTTT | CASSTRQNTEAFF